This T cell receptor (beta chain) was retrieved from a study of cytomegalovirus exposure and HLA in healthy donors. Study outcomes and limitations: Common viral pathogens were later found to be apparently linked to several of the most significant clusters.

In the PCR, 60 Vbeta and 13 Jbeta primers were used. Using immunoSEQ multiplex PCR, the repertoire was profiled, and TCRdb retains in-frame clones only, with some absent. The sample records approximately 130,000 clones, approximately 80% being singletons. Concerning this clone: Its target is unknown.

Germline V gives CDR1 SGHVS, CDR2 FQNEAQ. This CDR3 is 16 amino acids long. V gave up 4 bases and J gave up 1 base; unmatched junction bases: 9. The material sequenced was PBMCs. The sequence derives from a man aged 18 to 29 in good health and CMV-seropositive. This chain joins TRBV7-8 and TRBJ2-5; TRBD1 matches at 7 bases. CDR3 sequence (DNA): TGTGCCAGCAGCTCGAAGGACAGGCAGCTCCAAGAGACCCAGTACTTC. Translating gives CASSSKDRQLQETQYF.